The present T cell receptor beta chain was sequenced within a study of cytotoxic CD8 clonotypes in ibrutinib-treated CLL (dated by TCRdb to the early 2020s). With regard to the full study: The cohort was composed of about a dozen relapsed/refractory and approximately 16 treatment-naive patients; IGHV unmutated status was identified in roughly 17 patients. Every remission and progressive disease sample was obtained while ibrutinib was still being received by the patients. Of the 90 or so participants in the trial, 25 to 30 had longitudinal samples available. The response samples were drawn at a median of approximately 12 months into treatment, with a range of about 6 to 36 months. Partial responses were observed in about 24 patients and complete responses in 2; after a median follow-up of about 69 months, remission was maintained in approximately 15 patients and progression was observed in approximately 12. On average, each sample yielded around 230,000 productive templates and around 100,000 productive rearrangements. Cryopreserved peripheral blood mononuclear cells were collected at three points: before therapy, at response, and at either sustained remission or disease progression. Overall study outcomes, separate from this receptor: Sampling times were not matched between patients in sustained remission and patients whose disease was progressing, and lymph node repertoires were not examined. Public clonotypes were rare and either contracted or stayed stable during treatment, and the rise in clonality at ibrutinib response reflected the expansion of private clonotypes. At ibrutinib response clonality went up, during sustained remission it held steady, and at progression it dropped back toward baseline. Baseline clonality exceeded that of age-matched healthy donors and correlated strongly with circulating CD8+ T-cell counts.

The goal of deep resolution MiSeq sequencing was a depth between 1 in 1 million and 1 in 200,000 T cells, and coverage averaged 10x per clonotype. The immunoSEQ hsTCRB Kit was used to generate the TCR beta libraries. Per the original workflow: ImmunoSEQ Data Assistant and ImmunoSEQ Analyzer were used for data analysis, and V, D and J genes were assigned according to IMGT definitions. Clonality, which ranges from 0 to 1, was calculated by subtracting the normalized Shannon entropy of productive rearrangement frequencies from one. Public clonotype analysis was restricted to overrepresented clonotypes comprising at least 0.05% of each patient's repertoire. Thirteen age-matched healthy donor repertoires from immuneACCESS were used as controls for clonality. Imported from immuneACCESS, the table was reduced by TCRdb to in-frame sequences with V and J called. These copies leave out some clones; in studies compared against another copy, an unresolved V gene accounts for under half, and the cause of the remainder is not known. V and J calls and clone size come straight from that table; D and trimming were deduced from the DNA. The sample includes 150,000 to 200,000 clones, with around 72% observed a single time. The ten largest account for roughly 12% of the sample.

A distance of 16 bases separates the germline ends of V and J, which lose 0 bases and 4 bases respectively. Including cysteine and phenylalanine, the CDR3 has 16 amino acids. Of all the DNA, just the CDR3 is kept, 48 bases in frame from base 1. CDR1 and CDR2 are read off the germline V gene (reference sequence) as LNHNV and YYDKDF. On this clone itself: The specificity of this receptor is unknown. No qualities accompany the bases; no much larger clone lies one base away.

What the time point label conveys for this sample: approximately 25 months on ibrutinib. For TCR beta library preparation, approximately 1.9 micrograms of genomic DNA was extracted from cryopreserved PBMCs. Longitudinal blood samples from CLL patients on ibrutinib monotherapy were analyzed using high-throughput TCR beta sequencing. The patients were enrolled in a single-center, open-label phase 2 trial of ibrutinib monotherapy. The clonotype comes from a human donor with chronic lymphocytic leukemia. In this chain, TRBV15 is recombined with TRBJ2-7; TRBD1 could be the D gene, as 6 bases match. The material sequenced was PBMCs, taken after 24 months of ibrutinib treatment. The nucleotide sequence reads TGTGCCACCAGCAGAGATGGAGGTACACAGGGTTACGAGCAGTACTTC. Its protein is CATSRDGGTQGYEQYF. Joined to the reference TRBV15 and TRBJ2-7 proteins, this CDR3 gives the full variable domain: DAMVIQNPRYQVTQFGKPVTLSCSQTLNHNVMYWYQQKSSQAPKLLFHYYDKDFNNEADTPDNFQSRRPNTSFCFLDIRSPGLGDTAMYLCATSRDGGTQGYEQYFGPGTRLTVT.